The clone carrying this TCR beta chain was seen repeatedly, ten times or more. The 5'RACE method, run with constant-segment primers, produced TCR alpha and TCR beta cDNA libraries (carrying sample barcodes and UMIs). A single record per CDR3 protein comes from TCRdb applying MiXCR to the 5' RACE reads. The sample holds about 55,000 distinct CDR3 sequences, around a quarter seen once. The record originates from a study of T-cell memory formation after mild COVID-19. At the level of the study: The two donors had largely donor-specific TCR clusters.

This CDR3 comprises 14 residues. V shed 6 bases and J shed 8 bases, with 21 bases lying between them. Germline CDR1 and CDR2: DFQATT and SNEGSKA (reference sequence). The sequence derives from a young man who had mild COVID-19 (a few samples of this study predate the infection). Cell type and time point are not known. Input material: PBMCs or a T cell subset sorted from them (not recorded which). The chain has TRBV20-1 and TRBJ2-3; TRBD2 is a possible D gene (5 bases). The CDR3 reads CSAGPQLLVITQYF. CDR3 DNA: TGCAGTGCCGGACCCCAATTACTAGTCATTACGCAGTATTTT.